These 30 T cell receptor beta chains were sequenced from one sample in a study of T cells in Graves' hyperthyroidism and ophthalmopathy. RNA transcripts served as the template for amplifying TCR beta CDR3 regions. A first-round RT-PCR of the TCR CDR3 used the HTBI primer set. One entry per CDR3 protein results from TCRdb running MiXCR on the multiplex PCR reads. The sample comprises some 360,000 distinct CDR3 sequences, 15% to 20% of which are singletons, and 15% to 18% rests with the top ten. Material: blood. The source of these receptors is a woman aged 40 to 50 with Graves' ophthalmopathy.

This clonotype was counted many times. The CDR3 region has the DNA TGTGCCAGCAGTGATGGCGCTGGAAACACCATATATTTT. Translated: CASSDGAGNTIYF. The chain combines TRBV6-1 with TRBJ1-3; unclear D gene. Germline V gene data show CDR1 as MNHNS and CDR2 as SASEGT. Deletions cut 3 bases from V and 2 bases from J, with 5 bases between. This CDR3 spans 13 amino acids.

This clonotype was counted at least ten times. The chain couples TRBV28 to TRBJ2-5, with TRBD1 identical over 8 bases. V lost 2 bases to trimming and J lost 4 bases; unmatched junction nucleotides: 6. Germline V CDR1 and CDR2: MDHEN, SYDVKM. The CDR3 has 15 amino acids. For the CDR3, the DNA is TGTGCCAGCAGTTTAGCAGGGGGCTTGGCAGAGACCCAGTACTTC. Amino acids: CASSLAGGLAETQYF.

This clonotype was counted at least ten times. The chain joins TRBV28 to TRBJ1-1; possible D gene TRBD1, 5 bases. In germline, CDR1 is MDHEN, CDR2 SYDVKM. V was clipped by 11 bases and J by 3 bases, with 13 bases between them. CDR3 length: 12 amino acids. CDR3: CACMGGYTEAFF. CDR3 coding DNA: TGTGCCTGCATGGGGGGGTACACTGAAGCTTTCTTT.

This clonotype was observed at least ten times. This chain uses TRBV6-1 with TRBJ2-7; the match to TRBD2 covers 7 bases. J gave up 0 bases and V 6 bases, and 5 bases lay outside the gene matches. Per germline, CDR1 MNHNS and CDR2 SASEGT. This CDR3 contains 14 residues. The CDR3 DNA reads TGTGCCAGCAGCTCTAGCGGTTTCTCCTACGAGCAGTACTTC. It encodes CASSSSGFSYEQYF.

This clonotype occurred many times. This chain joins TRBV28 and TRBJ2-6, with D uncertain. Germline CDR1 is MDHEN and CDR2 is SYDVKM. V shed 3 bases and J shed 0 bases, with 6 bases lying between them. The CDR3 totals 15 residues. CDR3 nucleotide sequence: TGTGCCAGCAGTTTCCAGATCTCTGGGGCCAACGTCCTGACTTTC. Its translation is CASSFQISGANVLTF.

This clonotype was seen ten or more times. This chain joins TRBV25-1 and TRBJ1-1, with no clear D. There are 14 residues in the CDR3. Trimming pared 1 base from V and 1 base from J, leaving 7 bases between. Germline V CDR1 and CDR2: MGHDK, SYGVNS. For the CDR3, the DNA is TGTGCCAGCAGTGAATGGCTGGAGAACACTGAAGCTTTCTTT. Encoded protein: CASSEWLENTEAFF. Together with reference TRBV25-1 and TRBJ1-1, the CDR3 gives the full variable domain: EADIYQTPRYLVIGTGKKITLECSQTMGHDKMYWYQQDPGMELHLIHYSYGVNSTEKGDLSSESTVSRIRTEHFPLTLESARPSHTSQYLCASSEWLENTEAFFGQGTRLTVV.

The sample holds many counts of this clonotype. This chain connects TRBV6-1 to TRBJ2-7, with D perhaps matching TRBD1 (6 bases). CDR1 MNHNS and CDR2 SASEGT come from the germline V gene. Trimming cost V 6 bases and J 6 bases, with 21 bases left between them. The CDR3 extends over 15 amino acids. CDR3 sequence reads: CASSLSRNQGPEQYF. In nucleotides, the CDR3 is TGTGCCAGCAGCCTTAGCCGAAACCAGGGGCCCGAGCAGTACTTC.

The chain couples TRBV6-2 or TRBV6-3 to TRBJ2-2; 12 positions match TRBD2. The junction had 14 bases not matched to a gene; V was cut back by 6 bases and J by 9 bases. CDR1 is MNHEY and CDR2 is SVGEGT in the germline V gene. The CDR3 covers 17 residues. CDR3: CASSPGQRLAGVRELFF. CDR3 nucleotide sequence: TGTGCCAGCAGCCCGGGGCAAAGACTAGCGGGAGTGAGGGAGCTGTTTTTT.

This clonotype was detected ten times or more. The chain recombines TRBV20-1 with TRBJ2-7; unclear D gene. Germline CDR1 reads DFQATT; CDR2 reads SNEGSKA (reference sequence). CDR3 length equals 11 residues. Trimming pared 2 bases from V and 6 bases from J, leaving 8 bases between. CDR3 in DNA: TGCAGTGCTAGACAGAGTCCCGAGCAGTACTTC. It translates to CSARQSPEQYF.

This clonotype was seen many times. The chain is built from TRBV5-1 and TRBJ1-3; D is unresolved. Trimming cost V 0 bases and J 2 bases, with 9 bases left between them. The CDR3 has 15 residues. Germline V gives CDR1 SGHRS, CDR2 YFSETQ. CDR3 nucleotides: TGCGCCAGCAGCTTGGCCATGGGCGCTGGAAACACCATATATTTT. Protein product: CASSLAMGAGNTIYF.

This clonotype has a count of ten or more. This rearrangement joins TRBV20-1 to TRBJ2-2; D is uncertain. The V end lost 0 bases, the J end lost 5 bases, and 10 bases lay between the germline ends. The CDR3 sequence is 14 residues long. The germline CDR1 and CDR2 sequences are DFQATT and SNEGSKA (reference sequence). The CDR3 here is CSARDPSVTGELFF. CDR3 nucleotide sequence: TGCAGTGCTAGAGATCCCAGCGTTACCGGGGAGCTGTTTTTT.

V gene TRBV7-2 combines with J gene TRBJ2-7; D possibly corresponds to TRBD2 (6 bases). CDR3 length: 14 amino acids. Germline V gene lookup returns CDR1 SGHTA and CDR2 FQGNSA. Between the trimmed V and J ends, which lost 4 bases and 0 bases, there was a span of 10 bases. DNA for the CDR3: TGTGCCAGCAGCTCCGGGACTCTCTCCTACGAGCAGTACTTC. Translation: CASSSGTLSYEQYF. Looking up the rest from reference TRBV7-2 and TRBJ2-7 gives the full variable domain: GAGVSQSPSNKVTEKGKDVELRCDPISGHTALYWYRQSLGQGLEFLIYFQGNSAPDKSGLPSDRFSAERTGGSVSTLTIQRTQQEDSAVYLCASSSGTLSYEQYFGPGTRLTVT.

In this sample, this clonotype turned up many times. The J gene is TRBJ1-1, the V gene TRBV28; perhaps TRBD1 as D (6 bases). Per the germline V gene, CDR1 is MDHEN and CDR2 is SYDVKM. Deletions cut 9 bases from V and 1 base from J, with 18 bases between. The CDR3 is 15 amino acids. For the CDR3, the DNA is TGTGCCAGTCGCAAAATGAGGGGGACGAACACTGAAGCTTTCTTT. This encodes CASRKMRGTNTEAFF.

The chain links TRBV7-3 to TRBJ2-7; D is possibly TRBD1 (6 bases). Germline V CDR1 and CDR2: SGHTA, FQGTGA. This CDR3 comprises 13 residues. V dropped 3 bases and J dropped 6 bases, with 12 bases sitting between them. The CDR3 reads CASSFGTRGEQYF. The CDR3 nucleotides read TGTGCCAGCAGCTTTGGGACCAGGGGCGAGCAGTACTTC.

This clonotype was detected many times. This chain links TRBV20-1 with TRBJ2-5, with TRBD2 matching over 8 bases. The CDR3 runs 15 residues. V was clipped by 6 bases and J by 2 bases; unmatched bases: 11. Germline loops: CDR1 DFQATT, CDR2 SNEGSKA (reference sequence). CDR3 DNA: TGCAGTGCAAACGGGGGGGGTCCCTCTCAAGAGACCCAGTACTTC. This translates into CSANGGGPSQETQYF.

In its sample, this clonotype was seen many times. The V and J genes are TRBV6-1 and TRBJ2-2, with TRBD2 identical over 13 bases. Germline loops: CDR1 MNHNS, CDR2 SASEGT. The trim removed 4 bases at V and 7 bases at J, leaving 6 bases unmatched. This CDR3 contains 16 residues. CDR3 protein: CASSVITSGRDGELFF. DNA of the CDR3: TGTGCCAGCAGTGTAATCACTAGCGGGAGGGACGGGGAGCTGTTTTTT.

This clonotype came up many times. The chain joins TRBV28 to TRBJ1-2, with D hard to call. This CDR3 is built from 13 residues. Germline CDR1 is MDHEN and CDR2 is SYDVKM. Between the trimmed V and J ends, which lost 2 bases and 2 bases, there was a span of 6 bases. In DNA, the CDR3 is TGTGCCAGCAGTTTAGGCATCAACTATGGCTACACCTTC. It encodes CASSLGINYGYTF.

The gene calls are TRBV6-1 and TRBJ1-1; D is unresolved. The CDR3 has 13 residues. Germline V gene data show CDR1 as MNHNS and CDR2 as SASEGT. Trimming took 10 bases from V and 1 from J, leaving 13 bases between them. The CDR3 DNA is TGTGCCACCTTGGTAGGGTGGAACACTGAAGCTTTCTTT. Encoded protein: CATLVGWNTEAFF.

This clonotype was recorded at least ten times. The chain couples TRBV12-3 or TRBV12-4 to TRBJ1-1, with D possibly TRBD1 on 6 matching bases. The CDR3 runs to 16 residues. V was clipped by 1 base and J by 0 bases, with 12 bases between them. The CDR3 nucleotides are TGTGCCAGCAGTTTAGATACAGGGACCGTGAACACTGAAGCTTTCTTT. This encodes CASSLDTGTVNTEAFF.

This clonotype was counted many times. V and J are TRBV19 and TRBJ1-2, with D perhaps matching TRBD1 (6 bases). Germline V gene sequence: CDR1 LNHDA, CDR2 SQIVND (reference sequence). The ends were cut back, 6 bases at V and 2 bases at J, with 10 bases in the middle. This CDR3 is 13 amino acids long. The CDR3 protein is CASRKQGNYGYTF. The DNA for the CDR3 is TGTGCCAGTAGGAAGCAGGGGAACTATGGCTACACCTTC.

This clonotype was detected once. A much more abundant neighbour one base away suggests this may be a read error. In this CDR3 the conserved last residue, phenylalanine or tryptophan, is missing, so a read error is likely. The V call is TRBV7-6, the J call TRBJ2-7, with 7 bases aligning to TRBD1. The CDR3 has 14 residues. V trimming: 4 bases; J trimming: 1 base; junction bases outside the gene matches: 4. Per the germline V gene, CDR1 is SGHVS and CDR2 is FNYEAQ. CDR3 in DNA: TGTGCCAGCAGCTCCGACAGGGAGTCCTACGAGCAGTACCTC. Its translation: CASSSDRESYEQYL.

In this sample, this clonotype turned up many times. This rearrangement joins TRBV6-2 or TRBV6-3 to TRBJ2-7, with D unresolved. The CDR3 runs to 18 residues. With 1 base removed from V and 5 bases from J, the gap between germline ends came to 24 bases. CDR1 and CDR2 from the germline V gene are MNHEY and SVGEGT. The CDR3 nucleotides read TGTGCCAGCAGTTACTACAATCCTACTGGGCCCGCCCGGGACGAGCAGTACTTC. Amino acid sequence: CASSYYNPTGPARDEQYF.

The chain joins TRBV12-3 or TRBV12-4 to TRBJ2-5; maybe TRBD2 (6 bases). The V end was cut by 1 base, the J end by 9 bases, with 9 bases between. The CDR3 length is 12 residues. The CDR3, as DNA: TGTGCCAGCAGTTTAGTGGAGGGTTCCCAGTACTTC. This sequence encodes CASSLVEGSQYF.

In the case of this clonotype: One base away lies a much larger clone, so this may be a sequencing read error. Since the CDR3 does not end with the conserved phenylalanine or tryptophan, this likely comes from a read error. The rearrangement joins TRBV11-2 to TRBJ1-3; tentatively, D is TRBD1 (6 bases). Trimming took 5 bases from V and 0 from J, leaving 17 bases between them. The V gene's germline CDR1 is SGHAT and CDR2 FQNNGV. The CDR3 totals 17 residues. CDR3 sequence: CASSPRGGGFSGNTIYL. Written as DNA, the CDR3 is TGTGCCAGCAGCCCCCGAGGGGGGGGATTCTCTGGAAACACCATATATCTT.

In this sample, this clonotype turned up once. The chain joins TRBV6-2 or TRBV6-3 to TRBJ1-1, with TRBD1 as a possible D gene (5 bases). CDR1 MNHEY and CDR2 SVGEGT come from the germline V gene. The CDR3 length is 16 residues. V was trimmed by 2 bases and J by 0 bases, leaving 13 bases between them. The CDR3 DNA is TGTGCCAGCAGTTACGAGTCTGACAGATTGAACACTGAAGCTTTCTTT. Protein: CASSYESDRLNTEAFF.

This clonotype has at least ten counts. V usage is TRBV28 and J usage is TRBJ2-7; D might be TRBD1 or TRBD2, each matching 5 bases. This CDR3 has 15 residues. Germline values: CDR1 MDHEN, CDR2 SYDVKM. V was pared by 6 bases and J by 2 bases, with 17 bases between. The CDR3 DNA follows: TGTGCCAGCAGACCTTTTGGGACCGCGGCCTACGAGCAGTACTTC. Protein sequence: CASRPFGTAAYEQYF.

This clonotype came up many times. This chain links TRBV6-5 with TRBJ1-2, with TRBD1 matching 11 bases. There are 15 residues in the CDR3. J gave up 7 bases and V 0 bases, and 4 bases lay outside the gene matches. Germline CDR1 MNHEY, CDR2 SVGAGI. CDR3 bases: TGTGCCAGCAGTTACTCGGACAGGGGGCTCAGTGGCTACACCTTC. Translated, it gives CASSYSDRGLSGYTF.

The CDR3 region is CASREPGQTHYEQYF. DNA of the CDR3: TGTGCCAGCAGGGAACCGGGACAGACCCACTACGAGCAGTACTTC. The V and J genes are TRBV6-1 and TRBJ2-7; TRBD1 aligns across 7 bases. The junction had 11 bases not matched to a gene; V was cut back by 6 bases and J by 3 bases. Germline V gene lookup returns CDR1 MNHNS and CDR2 SASEGT. The CDR3 runs 15 residues.

At least ten counts were recorded for this clonotype. This chain joins TRBV10-3 and TRBJ2-7; D may be TRBD1 (5 bases). The germline V and J ends were trimmed by 2 bases and 2 bases, with 10 bases remaining between them. In germline, CDR1 is ENHRY, CDR2 SYGVKD. This CDR3 is 14 amino acids long. The CDR3 DNA sequence: TGTGCCATCAGTGAGACTGGACATCCCTACGAGCAGTACTTC. This sequence encodes CAISETGHPYEQYF.

This clonotype was counted a few times. The J gene is TRBJ2-7, the V gene TRBV2, with 11 bases fitting TRBD1. V gave up 7 bases and J gave up 6 bases; unmatched junction bases: 5. CDR1 is SNHLY and CDR2 is FYNNEI in the germline V gene. CDR3 length: 13 amino acids. Here the CDR3 DNA reads TGTGCCAGCACCGGACAGGGGGCGGGCGAGCAGTACTTC. Translating it yields CASTGQGAGEQYF. Variable domain in full (rest from reference TRBV2 and TRBJ2-7): EPEVTQTPSHQVTQMGQEVILRCVPISNHLYFYWYRQILGQKVEFLVSFYNNEISEKSEIFDDQFSVERPDGSNFTLKIRSTKLEDSAMYFCASTGQGAGEQYFGPGTRLTVT.